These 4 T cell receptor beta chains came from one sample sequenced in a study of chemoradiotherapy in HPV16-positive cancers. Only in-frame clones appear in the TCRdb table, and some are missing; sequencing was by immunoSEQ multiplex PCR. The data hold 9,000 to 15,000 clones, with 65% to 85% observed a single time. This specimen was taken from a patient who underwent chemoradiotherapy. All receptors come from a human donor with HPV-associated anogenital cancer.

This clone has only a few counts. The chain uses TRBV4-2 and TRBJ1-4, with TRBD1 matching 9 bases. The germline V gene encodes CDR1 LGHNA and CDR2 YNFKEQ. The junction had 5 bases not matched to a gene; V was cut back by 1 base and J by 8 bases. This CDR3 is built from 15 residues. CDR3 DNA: TGTGCCAGCAGCCAAGGCGGGACAGGGAACGAAAAACTGTTTTTT. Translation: CASSQGGTGNEKLFF.

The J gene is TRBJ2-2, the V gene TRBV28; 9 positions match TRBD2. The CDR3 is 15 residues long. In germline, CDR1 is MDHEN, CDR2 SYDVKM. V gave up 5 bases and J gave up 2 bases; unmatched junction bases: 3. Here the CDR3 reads CASSRSGSNTGELFF. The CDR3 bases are TGTGCCAGCAGTCGTAGCGGGAGTAACACCGGGGAGCTGTTTTTT.

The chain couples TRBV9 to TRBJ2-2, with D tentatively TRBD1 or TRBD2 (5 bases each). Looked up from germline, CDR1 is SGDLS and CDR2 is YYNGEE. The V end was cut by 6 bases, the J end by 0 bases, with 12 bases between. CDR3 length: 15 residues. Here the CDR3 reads CASNGDGSNTGELFF. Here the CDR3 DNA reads TGTGCCAGCAACGGGGACGGTTCGAACACCGGGGAGCTGTTTTTT. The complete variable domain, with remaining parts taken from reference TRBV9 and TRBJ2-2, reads DSGVTQTPKHLITATGQRVTLRCSPRSGDLSVYWYQQSLDQGLQFLIQYYNGEERAKGNILERFSAQQFPDLHSELNLSSLELGDSALYFCASNGDGSNTGELFFGEGSRLTVL.

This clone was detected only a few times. CDR3 amino acids: CASSQGSARGLYTEAFF. CDR3 in DNA: TGCGCCAGCAGCCAAGGATCTGCCAGGGGGCTTTACACTGAAGCTTTCTTT. The chain recombines TRBV4-1 with TRBJ1-1, with TRBD1 matching over 8 bases. Germline V lookup: CDR1 MGHRA, CDR2 YSYEKL. After removal of 1 base from V and 3 bases from J, the junction contained 10 bases not matched to a gene. The CDR3 contains 17 residues.